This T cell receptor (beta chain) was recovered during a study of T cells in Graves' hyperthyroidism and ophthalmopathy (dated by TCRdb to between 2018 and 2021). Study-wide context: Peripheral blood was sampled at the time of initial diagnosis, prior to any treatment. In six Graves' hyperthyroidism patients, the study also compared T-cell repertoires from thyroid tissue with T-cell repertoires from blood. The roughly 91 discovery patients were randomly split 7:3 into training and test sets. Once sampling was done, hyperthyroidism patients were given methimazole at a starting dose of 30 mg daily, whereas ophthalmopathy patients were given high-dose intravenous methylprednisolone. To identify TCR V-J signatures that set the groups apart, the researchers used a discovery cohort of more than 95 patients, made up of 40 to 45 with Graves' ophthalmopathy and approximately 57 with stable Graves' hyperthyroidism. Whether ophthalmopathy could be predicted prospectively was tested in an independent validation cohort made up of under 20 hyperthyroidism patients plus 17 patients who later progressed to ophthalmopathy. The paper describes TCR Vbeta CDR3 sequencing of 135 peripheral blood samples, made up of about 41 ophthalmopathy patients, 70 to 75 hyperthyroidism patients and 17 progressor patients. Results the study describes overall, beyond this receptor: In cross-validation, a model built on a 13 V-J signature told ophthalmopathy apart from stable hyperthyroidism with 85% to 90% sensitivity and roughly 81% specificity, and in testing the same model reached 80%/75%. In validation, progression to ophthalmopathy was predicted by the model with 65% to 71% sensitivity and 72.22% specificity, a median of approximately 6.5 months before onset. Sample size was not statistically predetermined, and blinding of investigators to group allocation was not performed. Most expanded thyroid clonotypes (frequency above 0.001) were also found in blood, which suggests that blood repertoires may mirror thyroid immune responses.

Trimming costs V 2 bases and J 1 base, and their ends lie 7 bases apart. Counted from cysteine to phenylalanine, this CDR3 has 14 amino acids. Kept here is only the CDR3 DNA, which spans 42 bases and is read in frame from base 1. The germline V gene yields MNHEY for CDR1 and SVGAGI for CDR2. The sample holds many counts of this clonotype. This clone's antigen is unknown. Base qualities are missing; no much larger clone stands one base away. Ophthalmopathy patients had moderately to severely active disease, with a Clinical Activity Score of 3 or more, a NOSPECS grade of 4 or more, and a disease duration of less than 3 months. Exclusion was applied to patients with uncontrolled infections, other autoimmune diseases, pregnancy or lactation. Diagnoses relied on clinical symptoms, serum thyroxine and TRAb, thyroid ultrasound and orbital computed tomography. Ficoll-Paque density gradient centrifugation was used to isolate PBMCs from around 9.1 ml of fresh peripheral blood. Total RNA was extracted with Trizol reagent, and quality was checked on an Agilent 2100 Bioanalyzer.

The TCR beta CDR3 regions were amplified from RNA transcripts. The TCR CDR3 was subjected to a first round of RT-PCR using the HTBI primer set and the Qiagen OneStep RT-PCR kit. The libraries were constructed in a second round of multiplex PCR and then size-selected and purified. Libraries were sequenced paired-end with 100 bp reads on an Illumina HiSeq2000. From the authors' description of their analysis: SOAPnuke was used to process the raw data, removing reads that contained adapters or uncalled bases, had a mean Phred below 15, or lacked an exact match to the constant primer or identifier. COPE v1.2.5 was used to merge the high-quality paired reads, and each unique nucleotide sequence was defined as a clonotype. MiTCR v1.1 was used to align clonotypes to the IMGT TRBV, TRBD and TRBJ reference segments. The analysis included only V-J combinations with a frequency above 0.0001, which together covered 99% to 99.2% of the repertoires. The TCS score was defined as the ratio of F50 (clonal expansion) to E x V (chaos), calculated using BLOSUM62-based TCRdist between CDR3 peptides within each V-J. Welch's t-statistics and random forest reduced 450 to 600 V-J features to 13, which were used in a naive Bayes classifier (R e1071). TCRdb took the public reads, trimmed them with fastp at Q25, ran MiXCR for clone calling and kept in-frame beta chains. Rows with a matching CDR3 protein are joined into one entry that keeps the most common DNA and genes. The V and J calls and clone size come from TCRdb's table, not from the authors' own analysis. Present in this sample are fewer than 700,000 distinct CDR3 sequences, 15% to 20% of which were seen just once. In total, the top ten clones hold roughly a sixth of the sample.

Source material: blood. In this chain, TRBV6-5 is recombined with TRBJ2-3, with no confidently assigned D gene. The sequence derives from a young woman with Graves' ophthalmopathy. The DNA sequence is TGTGCCAGCAGTTACGCACAGCGCACAGATACGCAGTATTTT. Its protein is CASSYAQRTDTQYF.